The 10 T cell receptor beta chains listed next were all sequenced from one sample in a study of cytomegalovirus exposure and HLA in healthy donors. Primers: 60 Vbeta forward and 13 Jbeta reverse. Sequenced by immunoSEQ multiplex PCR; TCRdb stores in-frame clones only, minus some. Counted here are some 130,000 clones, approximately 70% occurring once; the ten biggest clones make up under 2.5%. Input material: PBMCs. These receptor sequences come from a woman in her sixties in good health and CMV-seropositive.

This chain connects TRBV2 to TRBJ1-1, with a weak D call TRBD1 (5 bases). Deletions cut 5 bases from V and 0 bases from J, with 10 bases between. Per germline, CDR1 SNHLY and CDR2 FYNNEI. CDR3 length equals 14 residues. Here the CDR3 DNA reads TGTGCCAGCAGTCTCCGACAGATGAACACTGAAGCTTTCTTT. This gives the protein CASSLRQMNTEAFF. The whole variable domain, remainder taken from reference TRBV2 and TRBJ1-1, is EPEVTQTPSHQVTQMGQEVILRCVPISNHLYFYWYRQILGQKVEFLVSFYNNEISEKSEIFDDQFSVERPDGSNFTLKIRSTKLEDSAMYFCASSLRQMNTEAFFGQGTRLTVV.

CDR3 amino acids: CASSSMAGHRAPYADEQFF. For the CDR3, the DNA is TGTGCCAGCAGCTCGATGGCGGGGCACCGGGCCCCCTATGCCGATGAGCAGTTCTTC. The genes are TRBV11-2 and TRBJ2-1, with D maybe TRBD2 (6 bases). The V end was cut by 4 bases, the J end by 8 bases, with 30 bases between. CDR1 is SGHAT, CDR2 FQNNGV, per germline. The CDR3 runs 19 residues. The whole variable domain, filled in from reference TRBV11-2 and TRBJ2-1, reads EAGVAQSPRYKIIEKRQSVAFWCNPISGHATLYWYQQILGQGPKLLIQFQNNGVVDDSQLPKDRFSAERLKGVDSTLKIQPAKLEDSAVYLCASSSMAGHRAPYADEQFFGPGTRLTVL.

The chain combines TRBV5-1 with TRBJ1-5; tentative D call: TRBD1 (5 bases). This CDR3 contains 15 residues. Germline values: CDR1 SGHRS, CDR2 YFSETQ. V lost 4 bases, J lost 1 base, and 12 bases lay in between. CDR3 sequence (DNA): TGCGCCAGCAGCCTCACGGGGGGAAGCAATCAGCCCCAGCATTTT. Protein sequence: CASSLTGGSNQPQHF.

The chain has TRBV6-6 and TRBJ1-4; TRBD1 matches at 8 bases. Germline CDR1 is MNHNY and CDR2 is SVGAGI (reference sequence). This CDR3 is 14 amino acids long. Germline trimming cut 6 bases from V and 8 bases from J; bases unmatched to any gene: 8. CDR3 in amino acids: CASSSGQGGEKLFF. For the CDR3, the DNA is TGTGCCAGCAGCTCCGGACAGGGTGGGGAAAAACTGTTTTTT.

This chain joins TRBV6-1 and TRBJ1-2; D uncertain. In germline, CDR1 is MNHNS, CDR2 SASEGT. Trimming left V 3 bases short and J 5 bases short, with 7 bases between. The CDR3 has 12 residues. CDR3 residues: CASSDNGYGYTF. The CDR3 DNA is TGTGCCAGCAGTGATAACGGGTATGGCTACACCTTC.

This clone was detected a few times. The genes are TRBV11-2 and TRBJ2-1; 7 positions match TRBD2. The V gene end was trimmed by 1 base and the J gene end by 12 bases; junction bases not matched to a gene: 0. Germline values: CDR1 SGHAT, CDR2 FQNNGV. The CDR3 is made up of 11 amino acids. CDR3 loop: CASSLAGGQFF. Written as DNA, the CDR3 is TGTGCCAGCAGCTTAGCGGGAGGGCAGTTCTTC.

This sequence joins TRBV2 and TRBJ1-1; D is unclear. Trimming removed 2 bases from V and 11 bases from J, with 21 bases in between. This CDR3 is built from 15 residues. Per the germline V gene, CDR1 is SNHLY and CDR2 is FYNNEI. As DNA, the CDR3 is TGTGCCAGCAGTGAATCCCAAAGAACGGCCATGAGGGCTTTCTTT. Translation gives CASSESQRTAMRAFF.

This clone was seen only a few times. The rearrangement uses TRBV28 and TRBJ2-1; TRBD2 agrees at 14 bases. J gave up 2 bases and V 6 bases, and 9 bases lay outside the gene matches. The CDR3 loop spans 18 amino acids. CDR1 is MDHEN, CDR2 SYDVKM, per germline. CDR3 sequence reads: CASRGGLAGDYAYNEQFF. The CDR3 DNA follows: TGTGCCAGCAGGGGGGGACTAGCGGGAGACTATGCCTACAATGAGCAGTTCTTC.

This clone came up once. The CDR3 nucleotides are TGTGCCAGCAGTTGGGGACAGCCGAATAGCAATCAGCCCCAGCATTTT. It is translated as CASSWGQPNSNQPQHF. The V call is TRBV6-5, the J call TRBJ1-5; 7 nucleotides match TRBD1. The germline gives CDR1 MNHEY, CDR2 SVGAGI. This CDR3 spans 16 amino acids. Trimming took 4 bases from V and 0 from J; bases not matched to a gene: 6.

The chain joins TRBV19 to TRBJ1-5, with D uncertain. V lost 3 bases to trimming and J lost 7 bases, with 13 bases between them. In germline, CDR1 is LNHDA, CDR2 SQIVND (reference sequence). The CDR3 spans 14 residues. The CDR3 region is CASSMQATTQPQHF. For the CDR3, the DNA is TGTGCCAGTAGTATGCAGGCCACAACGCAGCCCCAGCATTTT.